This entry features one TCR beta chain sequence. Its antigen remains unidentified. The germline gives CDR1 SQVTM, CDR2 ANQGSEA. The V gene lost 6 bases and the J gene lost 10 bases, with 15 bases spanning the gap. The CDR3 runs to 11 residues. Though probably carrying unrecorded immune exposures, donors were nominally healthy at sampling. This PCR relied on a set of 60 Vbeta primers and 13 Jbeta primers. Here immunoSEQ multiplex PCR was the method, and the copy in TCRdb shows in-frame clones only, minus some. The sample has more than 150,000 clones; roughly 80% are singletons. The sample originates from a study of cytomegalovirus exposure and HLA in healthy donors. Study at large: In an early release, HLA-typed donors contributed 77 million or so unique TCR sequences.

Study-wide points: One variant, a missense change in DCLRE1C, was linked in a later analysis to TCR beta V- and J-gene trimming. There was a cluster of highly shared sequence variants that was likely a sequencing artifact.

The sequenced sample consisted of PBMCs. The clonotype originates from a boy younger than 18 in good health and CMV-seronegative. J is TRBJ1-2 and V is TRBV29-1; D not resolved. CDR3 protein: CSVEVMRIYTF. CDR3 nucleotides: TGCAGCGTCGAGGTTATGAGGATCTACACCTTC.